This TCR beta chain is from a study of vaccination effects on CD4 cells after COVID-19. Across the study: Early after vaccination, and again late, three convalescent patients were sampled.

Following a 10-day culture, CD4+ T cells were purified. A PCR test confirmed that the person had SARS-CoV-2 infection between March and December 2020. The vaccine given was either BNT162b2 or mRNA-1273, in two doses. On this clone: Its antigen remains unidentified.

Clones were sequenced by immunoSEQ multiplex PCR, and TCRdb holds only the in-frame ones, with some missing. The data contain about 50,000 clones, around 80% of them seen just once; the ten biggest clones take up around 5%. Broader study findings: Convalescents' post-vaccination spike-reactive clones were chiefly new, vaccine-induced ones.

CDR1 is SGHDN and CDR2 is FVKESK in the germline V gene. The CDR3 is 15 residues long. The V end lost 2 bases, the J end lost 6 bases, and 13 bases lay between the germline ends. The sequence was obtained from a human donor who had a prior SARS-CoV-2 infection. Sample: CD4+ T cells from PBMCs cultured without peptide, taken after COVID-19 vaccination. The chain has TRBV14 and TRBJ1-4, with D possibly matching TRBD1 (6 bases). Here the CDR3 DNA reads TGTGCCAGCAGCCAAAACGACAGGAAATATGAAAAACTGTTTTTT. Translation: CASSQNDRKYEKLFF. Complete variable domain (other parts from reference TRBV14 and TRBJ1-4): EAGVTQFPSHSVIEKGQTVTLRCDPISGHDNLYWYRRVMGKEIKFLLHFVKESKQDESGMPNNRFLAERTGGTYSTLKVQPAELEDSGVYFCASSQNDRKYEKLFFGSGTQLSVL.